These 25 T cell receptor beta chains were sequenced from one sample in a study of cytomegalovirus exposure and HLA in healthy donors. Vbeta (60) and Jbeta (13) primers were used in the PCR. Clones were sequenced by immunoSEQ multiplex PCR, and TCRdb holds only the in-frame ones, with some missing. This table holds 150,000 to 200,000 clones, 70% to 80% found once. Input material: PBMCs. Receptors were obtained from a woman aged 45-59 years in good health and CMV-seronegative.

The chain has TRBV7-2 and TRBJ2-7; the D gene is possibly TRBD2 (6 bases). The CDR3 covers 14 residues. Germline V lookup: CDR1 SGHTA, CDR2 FQGNSA. The V end was cut by 0 bases, the J end by 5 bases, with 11 bases between. The CDR3 sequence: CASSLAGGPDEQYF. CDR3 nucleotides: TGTGCCAGCAGCTTAGCGGGGGGTCCGGACGAGCAGTACTTC.

V gene TRBV28 combines with J gene TRBJ2-5; possible D gene TRBD2, 6 bases. The germline V gene has CDR1 MDHEN and CDR2 SYDVKM. Trimming pared 2 bases from V and 4 bases from J, leaving 8 bases between. The CDR3 contains 13 residues. The CDR3 nucleotides are TGTGCCAGCAGTTTAGGGGGAGGAGAGACCCAGTACTTC. The encoded protein is CASSLGGGETQYF.

The chain joins TRBV19 to TRBJ1-6; a weak D match, TRBD1 (6 bases). Trimming shortened V by 4 bases and J by 6 bases, and 13 bases separated the two germline ends. CDR3 size: 15 residues. CDR1 and CDR2 (germline): LNHDA, SQIVND (reference sequence). The CDR3, as DNA: TGTGCCAGTAGTACTCGACAGGCTGGTAATTCACCCCTCCACTTT. Amino acid sequence: CASSTRQAGNSPLHF.

This chain links TRBV27 with TRBJ2-1; 13 bases line up with TRBD2. The trim removed 5 bases at V and 7 bases at J, leaving 5 bases unmatched. The CDR3 is 15 residues long. From germline, CDR1 is MNHEY and CDR2 SMNVEV (reference sequence). CDR3 amino acids: CASSPWTSGSNEQFF. As DNA, the CDR3 is TGTGCCAGCAGTCCCTGGACTAGCGGGAGTAATGAGCAGTTCTTC.

The count of this clone is one. The chain joins TRBV4-3 to TRBJ2-5; 8 nucleotides line up with TRBD1. Germline values: CDR1 LGHNA, CDR2 YSLEER. Unmatched junction bases numbered 9, after V lost 4 bases and J lost 5 bases. This CDR3 is built from 15 residues. CDR3 amino acids: CASSLSPGGRETQYF. DNA of the CDR3: TGCGCCAGCAGCCTCTCCCCAGGGGGCCGGGAGACCCAGTACTTC.

This chain joins TRBV14 and TRBJ2-7; D is possibly TRBD2 (5 bases). The CDR3 runs to 16 residues. V was shortened by 6 bases and J by 3 bases, with 21 bases between the two germline ends. CDR1 is SGHDN and CDR2 is FVKESK in the germline V gene. Here the CDR3 reads CASSPLGRHRRYEQYF. Here the CDR3 DNA reads TGTGCCAGCAGTCCTCTAGGGAGACACCGACGCTACGAGCAGTACTTC. Variable domain in full (rest from reference TRBV14 and TRBJ2-7): EAGVTQFPSHSVIEKGQTVTLRCDPISGHDNLYWYRRVMGKEIKFLLHFVKESKQDESGMPNNRFLAERTGGTYSTLKVQPAELEDSGVYFCASSPLGRHRRYEQYFGPGTRLTVT.

The chain couples TRBV13 to TRBJ2-3; maybe TRBD2 (5 bases). Germline-derived CDR1 and CDR2 are PRHDT and FYEKMQ (reference sequence). The CDR3 contains 13 residues. V dropped 8 bases and J dropped 4 bases, with 13 bases sitting between them. The CDR3 nucleotides read TGTGCCAGCGGGGTCAGCGGCCCAGATACGCAGTATTTT. Translated, it gives CASGVSGPDTQYF.

The gene calls are TRBV9 and TRBJ1-2; D not resolved. Trimming cost V 3 bases and J 2 bases, with 11 bases left between them. This CDR3 region has 14 residues. Germline assignment: CDR1 SGDLS and CDR2 YYNGEE. The chain's CDR3 is CASSAVAGNYGYTF. As DNA, the CDR3 is TGTGCCAGCAGCGCAGTCGCGGGAAACTATGGCTACACCTTC.

To note about this clone: Within the sample, other DNA sequences also encode this same CDR3. The chain employs TRBV5-4 and TRBJ2-3; 12 positions match TRBD2. The CDR3 has 14 amino acids. Losses at the gene ends were 2 bases for V and 5 bases for J; bases not matched to a gene: 0. CDR1 is SGHNT and CDR2 is YYREEE in the germline V gene (reference sequence). The CDR3 spells CASSLLAGGDTQYF. CDR3 in DNA: TGTGCCAGCAGCTTACTAGCGGGAGGAGATACGCAGTATTTT.

The rearrangement links TRBV10-3 to TRBJ2-1; 10 bases fit TRBD2. CDR1 is ENHRY and CDR2 is SYGVKD in the germline V gene. The J segment lost 6 bases and the V segment lost 9 bases, leaving 2 bases of the junction unmatched. The CDR3 is 12 residues long. Here the CDR3 reads CAISGGSNEQFF. The CDR3 DNA sequence: TGTGCCATTAGCGGGGGGTCCAATGAGCAGTTCTTC.

This clone has only one observation. The chain has TRBV10-3 and TRBJ1-2, with TRBD1 matching over 8 bases. CDR1 is ENHRY, CDR2 SYGVKD, per germline. The CDR3 length is 14 residues. Germline trimming cut 6 bases from V and 2 bases from J; bases unmatched to any gene: 5. The CDR3 region has the DNA TGTGCCATCAGAAGGACAGGGCGAAACTATGGCTACACCTTC. Translating gives CAIRRTGRNYGYTF.

This chain links TRBV7-2 with TRBJ2-7, with D unclear. The V gene lost 0 bases and the J gene lost 5 bases, with 5 bases spanning the gap. Germline V gene sequence: CDR1 SGHTA, CDR2 FQGNSA. The CDR3 is 12 residues long. CDR3 sequence reads: CASSLAGDEQYF. The DNA for the CDR3 is TGTGCCAGCAGCTTAGCCGGAGACGAGCAGTACTTC.

This chain joins TRBV6-1 and TRBJ2-2; D unresolved. Looked up from germline, CDR1 is MNHNS and CDR2 is SASEGT. V lost 1 base to trimming and J lost 5 bases, with 5 bases between them. The CDR3 sequence is 13 residues long. For the CDR3, the DNA is TGTGCCAGCAGTGAAGTTTCTACCGGGGAGCTGTTTTTT. Translation: CASSEVSTGELFF.

This clone was seen a few times. The chain uses TRBV18 and TRBJ2-3; a possible D gene is TRBD2 (5 bases). The CDR3 runs to 14 residues. Per germline, CDR1 KGHSH and CDR2 LQKENI. Trimming removed 4 bases from V and 3 bases from J, with 11 bases in between. CDR3 in DNA: TGTGCCAGCTCACTCGGACTGGCTACAGATACGCAGTATTTT. It yields the protein CASSLGLATDTQYF.

The chain is built from TRBV18 and TRBJ2-7; D is ambiguous. Germline V gives CDR1 KGHSH, CDR2 LQKENI. Trimming removed 1 base at V and 6 bases at J, with 7 bases between. The CDR3 contains 12 residues. For the CDR3, the DNA is TGTGCCAGCTCACCACGAGTGAGCGAGCAGTACTTC. It specifies CASSPRVSEQYF.

This clone showed up just a few times. The chain combines TRBV27 with TRBJ2-3, with D tentatively TRBD1 (6 bases). V was shortened by 6 bases and J by 5 bases, with 18 bases between the two germline ends. Germline-derived CDR1 and CDR2 are MNHEY and SMNVEV (reference sequence). This CDR3 is 15 amino acids long. DNA of the CDR3: TGTGCCAGCAGGGACCGGGCAGGGGCGAAAGATACGCAGTATTTT. It yields the protein CASRDRAGAKDTQYF.

The chain combines TRBV5-1 with TRBJ1-3; D call uncertain. V was cut by 1 base and J by 0 bases, with 11 bases left in between. CDR3 size: 16 residues. Per the germline V gene, CDR1 is SGHRS and CDR2 is YFSETQ. CDR3 DNA: TGCGCCAGCAGCTTGCAGTCAATTTACTCTGGAAACACCATATATTTT. It translates to CASSLQSIYSGNTIYF.

The chain joins TRBV6-6 to TRBJ2-7; 7 bases align to TRBD2. The CDR3 totals 14 residues. CDR1 is MNHNY, CDR2 SVGAGI, per germline (reference sequence). J gave up 3 bases and V 7 bases, and 9 bases lay outside the gene matches. CDR3 sequence: CASKGSSGGYEQYF. For the CDR3, the DNA is TGTGCCAGCAAGGGATCTAGCGGAGGCTACGAGCAGTACTTC.

This chain links TRBV2 with TRBJ1-1; weak D call: TRBD1 (5 bases). Germline CDR1 is SNHLY and CDR2 is FYNNEI. The CDR3 runs 14 residues. V shed 8 bases and J shed 1 base, with 14 bases lying between them. The CDR3 nucleotides are TGTGCCAGCGCCTTCAGGGCTTCGAACACTGAAGCTTTCTTT. It codes for CASAFRASNTEAFF.

V usage is TRBV27 and J usage is TRBJ1-1; maybe TRBD1 (6 bases). Looked up from germline, CDR1 is MNHEY and CDR2 is SMNVEV (reference sequence). The germline V and J ends were trimmed by 6 bases and 4 bases, with 21 bases remaining between them. The CDR3 length is 16 residues. The CDR3 protein is CASSRRDKDRATEAFF. Written as DNA, the CDR3 is TGTGCCAGCAGCCGTCGGGACAAAGATCGGGCCACTGAAGCTTTCTTT.

This chain uses TRBV7-3 with TRBJ2-7, with D possibly being TRBD1 (5 bases). Germline values: CDR1 SGHTA, CDR2 FQGTGA. Trimming removed 5 bases from V and 2 bases from J, with 13 bases in between. This CDR3 is built from 14 residues. The CDR3 region is CASSPDSIAYEQYF. The CDR3 bases are TGTGCCAGCAGCCCCGACAGCATTGCCTACGAGCAGTACTTC.

The rearrangement joins TRBV7-8 to TRBJ2-1, with 7 bases identical to TRBD2. The length of the CDR3 is 17 residues. Germline V CDR1 and CDR2: SGHVS, FQNEAQ. J lost 5 bases, V lost 6 bases, and 16 bases had no gene match. For the CDR3, the DNA is TGTGCCAGCAGTTCGTCTAACGGGGGGATAGGTAACAATGAGCAGTTCTTC. The encoded protein is CASSSSNGGIGNNEQFF.

The chain is built from TRBV2 and TRBJ2-5, with D perhaps TRBD1 (6 bases). V lost 6 bases and J 7 bases, leaving 15 bases between the germline ends. Germline lookup yields CDR1 SNHLY and CDR2 FYNNEI. The CDR3 is 13 amino acids. CDR3 sequence: CASRGPLGGTQYF. The CDR3 DNA reads TGTGCCAGCAGAGGACCTTTAGGGGGGACCCAGTACTTC.

This clone has more than one count but fewer than ten. The rearrangement uses TRBV13 and TRBJ2-1; 9 bases are a match to TRBD1. Germline values: CDR1 PRHDT, CDR2 FYEKMQ (reference sequence). CDR3 length: 15 amino acids. The ends lost 8 bases at V and 7 bases at J; junction bases unmatched: 12. The CDR3 reads CASGIQGARWNEQFF. The CDR3 DNA sequence: TGTGCCAGCGGAATACAGGGGGCAAGGTGGAATGAGCAGTTCTTC.

The genes are TRBV7-2 and TRBJ1-1; D is possibly TRBD1 (6 bases). Looked up from germline, CDR1 is SGHTA and CDR2 is FQGNSA. The length of the CDR3 is 13 residues. V was trimmed by 5 bases and J by 4 bases, leaving 11 bases between them. The CDR3 reads CASSPRTVTEAFF. CDR3 DNA sequence: TGTGCCAGCAGCCCCCGGACAGTCACTGAAGCTTTCTTT.